A single sample gave rise to the 14 T cell receptor beta chains below, sequenced in a study of shared clonotypes between healthy human individuals. Sequencing was performed with immunoSEQ multiplex PCR; in TCRdb, only in-frame clones are kept and a portion is missing. The sample consists of roughly 2.6 million clones, just over 90% of them appearing once. Sequenced: naive CD4+ T cells sorted from blood. As for subset: CD45RA+ positively selected. The receptors were sampled from a man aged 18 to 35 in good health.

Turning to this clone: This specimen includes other DNA sequences encoding the same CDR3. J is TRBJ1-5 and V is TRBV5-5; D gene ambiguous. Germline V gives CDR1 SGHKS, CDR2 YYEKEE (reference sequence). This CDR3 comprises 14 residues. V lost 1 base and J lost 1, with 6 bases in between. CDR3 sequence reads: CASSLTDSNQPQHF. The CDR3 DNA reads TGTGCCAGCAGCTTGACGGACAGCAATCAGCCCCAGCATTTT.

This chain joins TRBV7-9 and TRBJ2-5; D not certain. The V and J ends lost 5 bases and 4 bases respectively, with 5 bases between them. The CDR3 spans 11 residues. Germline V gives CDR1 SEHNR, CDR2 FQNEAQ (reference sequence). The CDR3 region has the DNA TGTGCCAGCAGCGAGGCAGAGACCCAGTACTTC. The encoded protein is CASSEAETQYF.

The chain has TRBV14 and TRBJ2-1; the D is unclear. CDR1 is SGHDN, CDR2 FVKESK, per germline. The CDR3 consists of 13 residues. The V end lost 0 bases, the J end lost 8 bases, and 8 bases lay between the germline ends. The CDR3 loop reads CASSQDLGDEQFF. CDR3 nucleotides: TGTGCCAGCAGCCAAGACCTGGGCGATGAGCAGTTCTTC.

The rearrangement joins TRBV11-2 to TRBJ2-1; D remains ambiguous. Trimming took 2 bases from V and 0 from J, leaving 17 bases between them. The CDR3 consists of 18 residues. Germline loops: CDR1 SGHAT, CDR2 FQNNGV. Here the CDR3 DNA reads TGTGCCAGCAGCTTACAAATTCAAAGACTTAGCTCCTACAATGAGCAGTTCTTC. Residues: CASSLQIQRLSSYNEQFF. The whole variable domain, filled in from reference TRBV11-2 and TRBJ2-1, reads EAGVAQSPRYKIIEKRQSVAFWCNPISGHATLYWYQQILGQGPKLLIQFQNNGVVDDSQLPKDRFSAERLKGVDSTLKIQPAKLEDSAVYLCASSLQIQRLSSYNEQFFGPGTRLTVL.

This chain joins TRBV6-5 and TRBJ2-2, with TRBD2 as a possible D gene (6 bases). Trimming removed 7 bases from V and 4 bases from J, with 16 bases in between. CDR1 and CDR2 from the germline V gene are MNHEY and SVGAGI. The CDR3 has 15 residues. The CDR3 DNA is TGTGCCAGCAAGAGGTCGGGAGCGGGCACCGGGGAGCTGTTTTTT. Translation gives CASKRSGAGTGELFF.

V usage is TRBV5-1 and J usage is TRBJ2-2; 10 bases map to TRBD2. Looked up from germline, CDR1 is SGHRS and CDR2 is YFSETQ. This CDR3 spans 16 amino acids. V lost 4 bases to trimming and J lost 3 bases; unmatched junction nucleotides: 6. The CDR3 loop reads CASSPLAGVDTGELFF. The CDR3 coding sequence is TGCGCCAGCAGCCCCCTAGCGGGGGTCGACACCGGGGAGCTGTTTTTT.

The chain carries TRBV5-1 and TRBJ2-7; 7 bases line up with TRBD1. The CDR3 is 15 amino acids. V gave up 4 bases and J gave up 0 bases; unmatched junction bases: 7. The germline gives CDR1 SGHRS, CDR2 YFSETQ. The CDR3 loop is CASSPQGVSSYEQYF. In DNA, the CDR3 is TGCGCCAGCAGCCCGCAGGGGGTAAGCTCCTACGAGCAGTACTTC.

This sequence joins TRBV19 and TRBJ2-6; 11 positions agree with TRBD1. V shed 9 bases and J 2 bases; nucleotides not matched to a gene: 3. CDR3 length equals 15 residues. CDR1 and CDR2 (germline): LNHDA, SQIVND (reference sequence). The CDR3 DNA reads TGTGCCAGCAAGGGACAGGGGGCTGGGGCCAACGTCCTGACTTTC. This encodes CASKGQGAGANVLTF. Complete variable domain (other parts from reference TRBV19 and TRBJ2-6): DGGITQSPKYLFRKEGQNVTLSCEQNLNHDAMYWYRQDPGQGLRLIYYSQIVNDFQKGDIAEGYSVSREKKESFPLTVTSAQKNPTAFYLCASKGQGAGANVLTFGAGSRLTVL.

The V call is TRBV6-5, the J call TRBJ1-3; D remains unclear. Looked up from germline, CDR1 is MNHEY and CDR2 is SVGAGI. This CDR3 spans 15 amino acids. Trimming removed 6 bases from V and 0 bases from J, with 12 bases in between. CDR3: CASSQTRYSGNTIYF. CDR3 bases: TGTGCCAGCAGCCAGACACGTTACTCTGGAAACACCATATATTTT.

The chain links TRBV18 to TRBJ1-3; 10 nucleotides agree with TRBD1. Trimming took 3 bases from V and 2 from J; bases not matched to a gene: 4. CDR3 length: 16 residues. Germline V gives CDR1 KGHSH, CDR2 LQKENI. The DNA of the CDR3 is TGTGCCAGCTCACCTTTAGGGACAGGGGCTGGAAACACCATATATTTT. Translation gives CASSPLGTGAGNTIYF.

The chain links TRBV27 to TRBJ2-5; D gene uncertain. V lost 5 bases and J 5 bases, leaving 18 bases between the germline ends. Germline CDR1 MNHEY, CDR2 SMNVEV (reference sequence). The CDR3 loop spans 15 amino acids. As DNA, the CDR3 is TGTGCCAGCAGTGTCAACTTTGCCACAATCGAGACCCAGTACTTC. Protein sequence: CASSVNFATIETQYF.

V is TRBV5-6 and J is TRBJ2-3; 7 positions match TRBD2. Germline V gives CDR1 SGHDT, CDR2 YYEEEE. CDR3 length equals 17 residues. V gave up 0 bases and J gave up 3 bases; unmatched junction bases: 10. The CDR3 reads CASSLVVGPGRTDTQYF. CDR3 bases: TGTGCCAGCAGCTTGGTGGTCGGCCCCGGGAGGACAGATACGCAGTATTTT.

Of note for this clone: In the same sample, other DNA sequences code for this CDR3. The chain recombines TRBV27 with TRBJ2-6; no firm D call. V lost 6 bases and J lost 2, with 2 bases in between. The germline V gene has CDR1 MNHEY and CDR2 SMNVEV (reference sequence). This CDR3 has 12 residues. CDR3 region: CASRAGANVLTF. CDR3 in DNA: TGTGCCAGCAGAGCTGGGGCCAACGTCCTGACTTTC.

The V call is TRBV5-1, the J call TRBJ2-6; D remains unclear. Looked up from germline, CDR1 is SGHRS and CDR2 is YFSETQ. V was cut by 5 bases and J by 0 bases, with 9 bases left in between. The CDR3 is made up of 15 amino acids. The CDR3: CASRPTGSGANVLTF. CDR3 DNA: TGCGCCAGCAGACCAACGGGCTCTGGGGCCAACGTCCTGACTTTC.